This T cell receptor (beta chain) came from a study of blood T cell repertoires in COVID-19. Clones were read by immunoSEQ multiplex PCR, and TCRdb kept only the in-frame ones, dropping some. The sample records over 150,000 clones, approximately 83% being singletons. The length of the CDR3 is 15 residues. Looked up from germline, CDR1 is SGHTA and CDR2 is FQGTGA. Losses at the gene ends were 0 bases for V and 5 bases for J; bases not matched to a gene: 2. The receptor was isolated from an older woman with COVID-19, enrolled during active disease. J is TRBJ2-4 and V is TRBV7-3; 9 bases are shared with TRBD1. Material for sequencing was peripheral blood. CDR3 bases: TGTGCCAGCAGCTTAACAGGGACAGGGCAAAACATTCAGTACTTC. This gives the protein CASSLTGTGQNIQYF.